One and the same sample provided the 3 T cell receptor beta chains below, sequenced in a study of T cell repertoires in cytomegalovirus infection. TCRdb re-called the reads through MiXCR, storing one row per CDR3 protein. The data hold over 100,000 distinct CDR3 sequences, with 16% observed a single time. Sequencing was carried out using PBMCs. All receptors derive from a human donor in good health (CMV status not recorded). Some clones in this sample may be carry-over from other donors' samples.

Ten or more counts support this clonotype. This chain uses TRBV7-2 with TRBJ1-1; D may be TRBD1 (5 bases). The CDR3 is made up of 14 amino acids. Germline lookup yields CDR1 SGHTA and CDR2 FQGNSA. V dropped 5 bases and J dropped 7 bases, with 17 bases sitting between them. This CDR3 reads CASSNRDRGGEAFF. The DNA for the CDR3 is TGTGCCAGCAGCAATCGTGATAGGGGTGGTGAAGCTTTCTTT. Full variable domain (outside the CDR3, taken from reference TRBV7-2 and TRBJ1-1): GAGVSQSPSNKVTEKGKDVELRCDPISGHTALYWYRQSLGQGLEFLIYFQGNSAPDKSGLPSDRFSAERTGGSVSTLTIQRTQQEDSAVYLCASSNRDRGGEAFFGQGTRLTVV.

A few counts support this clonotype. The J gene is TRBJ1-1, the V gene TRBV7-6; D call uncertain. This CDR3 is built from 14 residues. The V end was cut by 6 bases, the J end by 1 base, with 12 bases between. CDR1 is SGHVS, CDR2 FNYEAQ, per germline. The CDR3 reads CASSQSGGNTEAFF. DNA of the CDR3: TGTGCCAGCAGTCAGTCTGGCGGGAACACTGAAGCTTTCTTT.

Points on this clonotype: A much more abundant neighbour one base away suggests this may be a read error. This CDR3 reads CASSPPPGAQGTRELFF. The CDR3 coding sequence is TGTGCCAGCAGTCCTCCCCCAGGGGCGCAGGGAACCAGGGAGCTGTTTTTT. This rearrangement joins TRBV28 to TRBJ2-2; D perhaps matches TRBD1 (6 bases). The CDR3 totals 17 residues. Trimming shortened V by 5 bases and J by 9 bases, and 25 bases separated the two germline ends. Germline loops: CDR1 MDHEN, CDR2 SYDVKM.